This T cell receptor (beta chain) emerged from a study of neurological immune-mediated disorders. This sample's time point: longitudinal time-point 3. TCRdb re-derived calls from the 5' RACE reads in MiXCR, one entry per CDR3 protein. The table lists tens of thousands of distinct CDR3 sequences, over 9.5% of them singletons. The TCR comes from a male donor with HTLV-1-associated myelopathy (HAM/TSP). The specimen sequenced was PBMCs.

The CDR3 here is CASSQGSDSPLHF. Written as DNA, the CDR3 is TGTGCCAGCTCACAGGGGTCTGACTCACCCCTCCACTTT. The chain joins TRBV18 to TRBJ1-6; D perhaps matches TRBD1 (5 bases). V was trimmed by 4 bases and J by 10 bases, leaving 11 bases between them. The germline CDR1 and CDR2 sequences are KGHSH and LQKENI. This CDR3 comprises 13 residues.